The 26 T cell receptor beta chains given below trace back to one sample, sequenced in a study of CD8 T cells in ankylosing spondylitis. Study observations and caveats: Within ankylosing spondylitis blood, a TCR beta motif made up of seven to nine highly homologous variants appeared to be characteristic.

The antigens of these receptors remain unknown. TCRdb reprocessed the 5' RACE reads via MiXCR and lists one record per CDR3 protein. The sample includes about 840,000 distinct CDR3 sequences, roughly 10% seen only once; the top ten take 0.45% to 0.6%. Sequencing input: blood, either unsorted or a sorted T cell fraction (not recorded which). The origin of the receptors is a male donor with ankylosing spondylitis.

V gene TRBV24-1 combines with J gene TRBJ2-5; TRBD1 matches at 9 bases. The germline gives CDR1 KGHDR, CDR2 SFDVKD. There are 17 residues in the CDR3. V gave up 4 bases and J gave up 0 bases; unmatched junction bases: 8. CDR3 region: CATSDLGQGSYQETQYF. The DNA of the CDR3 is TGTGCCACCAGTGACCTCGGACAGGGGTCGTACCAAGAGACCCAGTACTTC.

This chain joins TRBV20-1 and TRBJ2-1, with D possibly matching TRBD2 (5 bases). Germline CDR1 reads DFQATT; CDR2 reads SNEGSKA (reference sequence). There are 13 residues in the CDR3. Trimming took off 1 base at V and 5 bases at J, with 9 bases between the two ends. The CDR3 nucleotides read TGCAGTGCTAGAGGGGAGAATGACAATGAGCAGTTCTTC. Protein sequence: CSARGENDNEQFF.

This chain joins TRBV18 and TRBJ1-6, with D uncertain. Trimming cost V 6 bases and J 0 bases, with 15 bases left between them. The germline gives CDR1 KGHSH, CDR2 LQKENI. This CDR3 has 17 amino acids. The CDR3 reads CASSPGLRSSYNSPLHF. The CDR3 DNA reads as TGTGCCAGCTCCCCTGGATTGCGGAGCTCCTATAATTCACCCCTCCACTTT.

This clonotype turned up a few times. The chain combines TRBV7-9 with TRBJ1-6, with D possibly matching TRBD1 (6 bases). The germline gives CDR1 SEHNR, CDR2 FQNEAQ (reference sequence). The length of the CDR3 is 16 residues. Trimming stripped 1 base from V and 6 bases from J, with 13 bases between. The CDR3 nucleotides are TGTGCCAGCAGCTTAGGGATGGGACACGGTAATTCACCCCTCCACTTT. Translating it yields CASSLGMGHGNSPLHF.

This rearrangement joins TRBV7-2 to TRBJ2-7; D could derive from TRBD1 or TRBD2 (6 bases each). The CDR3 contains 16 residues. CDR1 SGHTA and CDR2 FQGNSA come from the germline V gene. V lost 2 bases and J 3 bases, leaving 17 bases between the germline ends. The CDR3 here is CASSLTTGWRGYEQYF. The DNA for the CDR3 is TGTGCCAGCAGCTTAACTACAGGGTGGAGGGGCTACGAGCAGTACTTC. Full variable domain (rest looked up from reference TRBV7-2 and TRBJ2-7): GAGVSQSPSNKVTEKGKDVELRCDPISGHTALYWYRQSLGQGLEFLIYFQGNSAPDKSGLPSDRFSAERTGGSVSTLTIQRTQQEDSAVYLCASSLTTGWRGYEQYFGPGTRLTVT.

Many counts were recorded for this clonotype. The CDR3 sequence: CASYPGTSSTDTQYF. The CDR3 DNA follows: TGCGCCAGCTACCCGGGCACTAGCTCCACAGATACGCAGTATTTT. The chain carries TRBV5-1 and TRBJ2-3; D possibly corresponds to TRBD2 (6 bases). Trimming removed 7 bases at V and 2 bases at J, with 17 bases between. Germline V CDR1 and CDR2: SGHRS, YFSETQ. There are 15 residues in the CDR3.

This clonotype was counted between two and nine times. The chain is built from TRBV28 and TRBJ2-1; 9 nucleotides match TRBD1. CDR1 is MDHEN, CDR2 SYDVKM, per germline. The trim removed 6 bases at V and 7 bases at J, leaving 10 bases unmatched. The CDR3 runs to 15 residues. CDR3 bases: TGTGCCAGCAGCATGCCGGGACAGGGATGGAATGAGCAGTTCTTC. Residues: CASSMPGQGWNEQFF. Drawing the rest from reference TRBV28 and TRBJ2-1, the complete variable domain is DVKVTQSSRYLVKRTGEKVFLECVQDMDHENMFWYRQDPGLGLRLIYFSYDVKMKEKGDIPEGYSVSREKKERFSLILESASTNQTSMYLCASSMPGQGWNEQFFGPGTRLTVL.

In this sample, this clonotype turned up many times. V usage is TRBV20-1 and J usage is TRBJ1-4, with D hard to call. The V end lost 3 bases, the J end lost 8 bases, and 13 bases lay between the germline ends. The CDR3 has 13 residues. The germline V gene encodes CDR1 DFQATT and CDR2 SNEGSKA (reference sequence). The CDR3 here is CSASVVPREKLFF. In DNA, the CDR3 is TGCAGTGCTAGCGTCGTCCCCCGGGAAAAACTGTTTTTT.

This clonotype was counted between two and nine times. V usage is TRBV11-1 and J usage is TRBJ1-1, with D hard to call. This CDR3 has 12 residues. V gave up 5 bases and J gave up 5 bases, with 9 bases separating them. CDR1 and CDR2 from the germline V gene are SGHAT and FQDESV (reference sequence). CDR3 residues: CASSTIRTEAFF. The DNA of the CDR3 is TGTGCCAGCAGCACCATTAGGACTGAAGCTTTCTTT.

Many counts were recorded for this clonotype. The chain employs TRBV12-3 or TRBV12-4 and TRBJ2-1; 10 nucleotides agree with TRBD2. This CDR3 has 14 residues. Trimming cost V 6 bases and J 7 bases; bases outside gene matches: 6. Here the CDR3 DNA reads TGTGCCAGCAGCCGAGCGGGGGGGGCGAATGAGCAGTTCTTC. It is translated as CASSRAGGANEQFF.

As for this clonotype: A much bigger clone sits one base away, suggesting this may be a read error. This chain links TRBV20-1 with TRBJ2-1; maybe TRBD1 (5 bases). V lost 2 bases, J lost 4 bases, and 12 bases lay in between. This CDR3 contains 14 residues. Germline values: CDR1 DFQATT, CDR2 SNEGSKA (reference sequence). The CDR3 sequence: CSARRGRQYNEQFF. In DNA form, the CDR3 reads TGCAGTGCTAGAAGGGGCCGGCAGTACAATGAGCAGTTCTTC.

CDR3 in DNA: TGTGCCAGCAGTTACTCCGCATACAATCAGCCCCAGCATTTT. Its protein is CASSYSAYNQPQHF. The V and J genes are TRBV6-5 and TRBJ1-5; D not resolved. The CDR3 is 14 residues long. Trimming removed 0 bases from V and 3 bases from J, with 6 bases in between. The V gene's germline CDR1 is MNHEY and CDR2 SVGAGI.

The chain joins TRBV5-5 to TRBJ2-7; D unresolved. The length of the CDR3 is 13 residues. V lost 2 bases and J 6 bases, leaving 12 bases between the germline ends. Per germline, CDR1 SGHKS and CDR2 YYEKEE (reference sequence). CDR3 in amino acids: CASSFGLAPEQYF. DNA of the CDR3: TGTGCCAGCAGCTTTGGGCTGGCTCCCGAGCAGTACTTC. The full variable domain, with the rest looked up from reference TRBV5-5 and TRBJ2-7, is DAGVTQSPTHLIKTRGQQVTLRCSPISGHKSVSWYQQVLGQGPQFIFQYYEKEERGRGNFPDRFSARQFPNYSSELNVNALLLGDSALYLCASSFGLAPEQYFGPGTRLTVT.

The rearrangement joins TRBV18 to TRBJ1-4; D not resolved. Germline V lookup: CDR1 KGHSH, CDR2 LQKENI. This CDR3 has 14 amino acids. With 2 bases removed from V and 3 bases from J, the gap between germline ends came to 7 bases. Here the CDR3 DNA reads TGTGCCAGCTCACCAGATCAGTCTAATGAAAAACTGTTTTTT. This translates into CASSPDQSNEKLFF.

This clonotype was seen more than once but under ten times. The chain employs TRBV19 and TRBJ1-5; 9 nucleotides match TRBD1. There are 17 residues in the CDR3. Germline V gene sequence: CDR1 LNHDA, CDR2 SQIVND (reference sequence). The V segment lost 7 bases and the J segment 0 bases; nucleotides outside the gene matches: 10. CDR3 nucleotides: TGTGCCAGTATGGGGGGACAGGGAACCTATAGCAATCAGCCCCAGCATTTT. This sequence encodes CASMGGQGTYSNQPQHF.

This clonotype was seen at least ten times. CDR3: CASLQAPSGYTF. CDR3 sequence (DNA): TGTGCCAGCTTACAGGCTCCTAGTGGCTACACCTTC. V and J are TRBV12-3 or TRBV12-4 and TRBJ1-2, with TRBD1 as a possible D gene (5 bases). CDR3 length equals 12 residues. The germline V and J ends were trimmed by 8 bases and 7 bases, with 14 bases remaining between them.

This chain joins TRBV4-1 and TRBJ2-1; D is perhaps TRBD2 (6 bases). This CDR3 is built from 16 residues. Germline loops: CDR1 MGHRA, CDR2 YSYEKL. Trimming stripped 1 base from V and 6 bases from J, with 16 bases between. The CDR3: CASSQVGGKSTNEQFF. The CDR3, as DNA: TGCGCCAGCAGCCAAGTTGGAGGGAAAAGTACCAATGAGCAGTTCTTC.

The J gene is TRBJ2-3, the V gene TRBV4-2; no clear D. The CDR3 runs 13 residues. With 5 bases removed from V and 5 bases from J, the gap between germline ends came to 11 bases. Germline-derived CDR1 and CDR2 are LGHNA and YNFKEQ. The CDR3 bases are TGTGCCAGCAGCGAACAGCCCCAAGATACGCAGTATTTT. It encodes CASSEQPQDTQYF.

The CDR3 sequence is CSVAPLHEQFF. CDR3 DNA sequence: TGCAGCGTCGCCCCCCTCCATGAGCAGTTCTTC. The chain couples TRBV29-1 to TRBJ2-1, with D uncertain. The V end was cut by 6 bases, the J end by 8 bases, with 11 bases between. The germline V gene encodes CDR1 SQVTM and CDR2 ANQGSEA. This CDR3 contains 11 residues.

This chain links TRBV18 with TRBJ2-5, with a weak D call TRBD1 (5 bases). The CDR3 runs 13 residues. The ends were cut back, 3 bases at V and 2 bases at J, with 7 bases in the middle. CDR1 is KGHSH and CDR2 is LQKENI in the germline V gene. The CDR3 bases are TGTGCCAGCTCACCGACAGAGCAAGAGACCCAGTACTTC. This codes for CASSPTEQETQYF.

The chain has TRBV24-1 and TRBJ1-5; D is uncertain. V lost 5 bases and J lost 0, with 7 bases in between. The CDR3 totals 14 residues. Germline loops: CDR1 KGHDR, CDR2 SFDVKD. The CDR3 is CATSASNSNQPQHF. CDR3 in DNA: TGTGCCACCAGTGCCTCGAATAGCAATCAGCCCCAGCATTTT.

The table lists this clonotype with a few counts. The chain is built from TRBV20-1 and TRBJ1-5; weak D call: TRBD1 (5 bases). Germline CDR1 DFQATT, CDR2 SNEGSKA (reference sequence). The ends were cut back, 6 bases at V and 4 bases at J, with 19 bases in the middle. The CDR3 totals 15 residues. The CDR3 here is CSALRGSIANQPQHF. The CDR3, as DNA: TGCAGTGCATTGAGGGGATCTATAGCAAATCAGCCCCAGCATTTT.

This chain uses TRBV20-1 with TRBJ1-5; tentatively, D is TRBD1 (5 bases). CDR1 is DFQATT, CDR2 SNEGSKA, per germline (reference sequence). The CDR3 totals 13 residues. V was cut by 2 bases and J by 7 bases, with 12 bases left in between. The CDR3 DNA sequence: TGCAGTGCTAGAATGGGGGTGGGGCAGCCCCAGCATTTT. Its translation is CSARMGVGQPQHF.

In this sample, this clonotype turned up a few times. The chain links TRBV20-1 to TRBJ2-5, with TRBD2 matching over 7 bases. V trimming: 7 bases; J trimming: 0 bases; junction bases outside the gene matches: 5. The CDR3 is 13 residues long. CDR1 and CDR2 (germline): DFQATT, SNEGSKA (reference sequence). Here the CDR3 reads CSVSRENQETQYF. The CDR3 nucleotides are TGCAGTGTCTCGCGGGAGAACCAAGAGACCCAGTACTTC.

The chain is built from TRBV20-1 and TRBJ2-1, with TRBD2 identical over 13 bases. V gave up 6 bases and J gave up 0 bases; unmatched junction bases: 5. The germline V gene has CDR1 DFQATT and CDR2 SNEGSKA (reference sequence). The CDR3 is 16 residues long. CDR3 nucleotide sequence: TGCAGTGCCTCGGGACTAGCGGGACGCTCCTACAATGAGCAGTTCTTC. Translated: CSASGLAGRSYNEQFF.

Ten or more counts support this clonotype. The chain has TRBV29-1 and TRBJ2-3, with D perhaps TRBD2 (5 bases). Germline V gene lookup returns CDR1 SQVTM and CDR2 ANQGSEA. CDR3 size: 14 residues. Between the trimmed V and J ends, which lost 1 base and 0 bases, there was a span of 8 bases. The CDR3 DNA is TGCAGCGTTGAAGGCTGGACTAGCACAGATACGCAGTATTTT. It specifies CSVEGWTSTDTQYF.